This T cell receptor beta chain was recorded in a study of tumor-infiltrating lymphocytes in glioblastoma multiforme (dated by TCRdb to 2017 to 2019). General notes on the study: To find out whether intratumoral genomic heterogeneity fosters TIL diversity, the study jointly investigated somatic mutations, TIL diversity and immune response activity. Overall results and qualifications from the work: Generalizability is limited because the TCR and somatic mutation analysis included only one glioblastoma patient. Because T cells carry unequal numbers of TCR transcripts, RNA-based TCR sequencing may distort clone frequencies. T cells were not sorted into functional subsets, which the authors noted as a future improvement.

This clonotype is described as medium-sized (0.01 to 0.1%). What this receptor recognizes is not known. No base-level quality is on record; no much larger clone is a single base apart. The AllPrep DNA/RNA mini kit was used to purify genomic DNA and total RNA simultaneously from each of the ten or so tumor samples. Every RNA sample had an OD 260/280 ratio above 1.9 and an RNA integrity number above 6.5. A modified ARM-PCR protocol with multiple V-beta primers and a C-beta primer was used to build TCRB libraries from RNA via three nested multiplex PCR rounds. TCRB-specific cDNA was synthesized from roughly 0.55 ug total RNA with ProtoScript II Reverse Transcriptase and a C-beta primer. No unique molecular identifiers were described for the TCRB libraries. The third PCR added barcodes and adapters over approximately 25 cycles with Deep VentR (exo-) polymerase, followed by gel purification of 250-500 bp bands. TCRB libraries were sequenced with 250 bp paired-end reads on an Illumina HiSeq 2500. The authors' analysis ran thus. Trimmomatic was used to clean reads, FLASH to merge reads, MiGEC to assign V, D and J segments, and VDJtools to perform the analysis. VDJtools was used to calculate the Shannon-Wiener diversity index, which quantified repertoire diversity. TCRdb trimmed public reads at Q25 via fastp, called clones via MiXCR and kept in-frame beta chains. Records with the same CDR3 protein are collapsed into one entry carrying the most frequent genes and DNA. TCRdb assigned the V and J calls; the authors' analysis was not used. The sample contains over 10,000 distinct CDR3 sequences, roughly 70% of them found a single time. The ten largest clones add up to over 25% of the sample.

V and J are truncated by 4 bases and 5 bases respectively, leaving an intervening sequence of 18 bases. From the cysteine up to the phenylalanine, the CDR3 has a length of 15 residues. Only the CDR3 DNA is retained, 45 bases long and in frame from the first base. CDR1 SGHNT and CDR2 YYREEE were looked up in the germline V gene (reference sequence). In this chain, TRBV5-4 is recombined with TRBJ2-5, with TRBD2 tentatively as D gene (7 bases match). Sequenced input: brain tumor tissue. The TCR sequence derives from a male donor with glioblastoma. The bases read TGTGCCAGCAGCCCGAACAAAGGGGGAGGGGAGACCCAGTACTTC. It encodes CASSPNKGGGETQYF.